Each of the 3 T cell receptor beta chains below was sequenced from the same sample in a study of blood T cell repertoires in COVID-19. TCRdb's copy holds only in-frame clones and misses some; the assay was immunoSEQ multiplex PCR. This table has approximately 250,000 clones, 70% to 90% appearing once. Sequencing used peripheral blood. The source is a woman aged 70 to 79 with COVID-19, enrolled during active disease.

The gene calls are TRBV7-6 and TRBJ1-1; 7 bases map to TRBD1. Trimming took 5 bases from V and 5 from J; bases not matched to a gene: 14. CDR1 SGHVS and CDR2 FNYEAQ come from the germline V gene. CDR3 length: 16 amino acids. The CDR3 here is CASSTRQGGIVTEAFF. For the CDR3, the DNA is TGTGCCAGCAGCACCCGACAGGGAGGTATCGTAACTGAAGCTTTCTTT.

This chain connects TRBV7-6 to TRBJ2-5, with 7 bases matching TRBD2. V trimming: 8 bases; J trimming: 4 bases; junction bases outside the gene matches: 7. The CDR3 covers 13 residues. From germline, CDR1 is SGHVS and CDR2 FNYEAQ. The CDR3 sequence is CASGTRGGETQYF. The DNA of the CDR3 is TGTGCCAGCGGAACACGCGGGGGAGAGACCCAGTACTTC.

V and J are TRBV7-9 and TRBJ1-1; D gene unclear. Between the trimmed V and J ends, which lost 6 bases and 2 bases, there was a span of 10 bases. The germline CDR1 and CDR2 sequences are SEHNR and FQNEAQ (reference sequence). The length of the CDR3 is 13 residues. CDR3 DNA: TGTGCCAGCAGAGAACAGTACAACACTGAAGCTTTCTTT. It codes for CASREQYNTEAFF.